This T cell receptor (beta chain) was profiled in a study of shared clonotypes between healthy human individuals. Study-level findings and limits: Lower generation probabilities were found for non-shared clonotypes than for those shared by all four donors.

All donors qualified as healthy HIV-negative adults and had experienced no recent acute infections or vaccinations. Every one of the donors was a Caucasian adult that lived in Nashville, Tennessee. With regard to this clone: No antigen is known for it.

TCRdb's table, derived via immunoSEQ multiplex PCR, lists solely in-frame clones and lacks some. The repertoire includes 550,000 to 850,000 clones, 55% to 75% of them detected once, and about 1.7% sits in the top ten. The CDR3 loop spans 13 amino acids. Germline values: CDR1 SGHNT, CDR2 YENEEA. Trimming left V 5 bases short and J 2 bases short, with 9 bases between. The sequenced material came from memory CD4+ T cells sorted from blood. Subset denoted: CD45RA-negative fraction. The genes are TRBV11-3 and TRBJ1-1; D is unclear. The receptor was isolated from a woman in her thirties in good health. CDR3: CASSPNTNTEAFF. The DNA for the CDR3 is TGTGCCAGCAGCCCCAACACCAACACTGAAGCTTTCTTT.